Below, one T cell receptor (beta chain) is given with its context. Its binding antigen is unknown. The CDR3 runs 12 residues from the cysteine to the phenylalanine. Only the protein is on record. The germline V gene sets CDR1 to ENHRY and CDR2 to SYGVKD. HCMV-specific IgG was detected in serum with a commercial ELISA kit to determine HCMV serostatus. Ficoll density gradient centrifugation was used to isolate peripheral blood mononuclear cells from blood. This sample stems from a study of T cells expressing NK-cell markers (TCRdb year 2020). For the wider study: Fewer than ten donors provided sorted CD3+CD56+NKG2C+, CD3+CD56+NKG2C- and CD3+CD56-NKG2C+ T-cell subsets, whose TCR beta-chain repertoires were profiled. Among the eight sequenced donors, seven were HCMV-seropositive and one was HCMV-seronegative. The eight sequenced donors were randomly selected healthy volunteers, three men and five women. Sequencing of the libraries produced 2 x 150 bp reads on Illumina HiSeq 2000/2500, MiSeq or NextSeq. The investigation overall reported the following: Those dominant clonotypes were again the most abundant among CD3+CD56-NKG2C+ cells in a few donors, at about 25-60.1%. In six or seven donors, the dominant CD3+CD56+NKG2C+ clonotypes ranked among the top 10 CD8+ clonotypes, making up about 1.0-8% of CD8+ T cells. It remained unclear whether the expanded NKG2C-expressing T cell clones were specific for HCMV antigens.

The sequencing machine was an Illumina HiSeq 2000. The TCR beta cDNA libraries were made using 5'RACE template switching, a step that added both a universal primer site and unique molecular identifiers. Synthesis of cDNA was primed from the TCR beta constant segment and was followed by two consecutive PCR amplification steps. The authors processed their data as follows. Reads were demultiplexed and grouped by UMI with MIGEC, and clonotypes were assembled and quantified with MiTCR. Only TCR cDNA sequences supported by at least two reads were kept to exclude erroneous sequences. The tcR package was used for downstream repertoire analysis, and clonotypes were matched between fractions using CDR3 nucleotide sequence together with V segment. VDJmatch was used to annotate antigen specificity against VDJdb, with one amino acid substitution in CDR3 allowed. TCRdb reprocessed the raw reads; every CDR3 protein sequence is a single record, and DNA is not supplied. Here the V and J calls rest on TCRdb's processing, not on the authors' analysis. This specimen's table enumerates about 390,000 distinct CDR3 sequences. The ten largest account for roughly a tenth of the sample.

The TCR comes from a woman in her 50s in good health. Donor details come from another sample of the same person, matched by shared clones. The sample was blood T cells: a sorted CD56 or NKG2C T cell subset, CD4+ or CD8+ T cells, or bulk PBMC T cells (not recorded which). This chain is built from TRBV10-3 and TRBJ2-2. The CDR3: CAISAYTGELFF.